This T cell receptor (beta chain) was sequenced in a study of circulating CD8 cells and anti-PD-1 response in melanoma. Notes on this clonotype: Its antigen is as yet unknown.

From germline, CDR1 is MNHEY and CDR2 SVGAGI. The CDR3 is made up of 16 amino acids. Trimming cost V 5 bases and J 1 base; bases outside gene matches: 6. Each library started from 15 ng of total RNA using the QIAseq Immune Repertoire TCR panel. In TCRdb, the reads were re-called with MiXCR into one record per CDR3 protein. Found here are fewer than 600 distinct CDR3 sequences, about 8.8% of them singletons; the top ten hold approximately 37%. Sorting of live CD3+CD8+TCRalphabeta+ cells by PD-1 and/or TIGIT gave four subsets. Study-wide findings and caveats: A small cohort with few responders supplied the baseline and M1 comparisons. Experiments were generally run without replicates.

The starting material was CD8+ T cells from PBMCs, obtained at baseline or after one month of anti-PD-1 therapy (not recorded which). This receptor was obtained from a human donor with melanoma. The chain carries TRBV6-5 and TRBJ2-2, with TRBD1 matching 8 bases. The CDR3 sequence: CASSHPGTGNTGELFF. For the CDR3, the DNA is TGTGCCAGCAGTCACCCAGGGACAGGGAACACCGGGGAGCTGTTTTTT.